Sequencing of this T cell receptor (beta chain) was carried out in a study of TIL therapy for anti-PD-1-resistant metastatic lung cancer. Trimming shortened V by 5 bases and J by 6 bases, and 20 bases separated the two germline ends. The germline CDR1 and CDR2 sequences are SGHAT and FQNNGV. This CDR3 has 16 residues. Time point described: pre-treatment sample, taken before nivolumab and TIL therapy. Most excised metastases sampled were pleural nodules or supraclavicular lymph nodes. This was the immunoSEQ v3 assay. TCRdb's copy holds only in-frame clones and misses some; the assay was immunoSEQ multiplex PCR. The sample records about 2,200 clones, roughly 75% being singletons.

The chain joins TRBV11-2 to TRBJ2-4; no reliable D call. Sequencing used tumor tissue, obtained at baseline. The receptor comes from a person aged 25-80 years with non-small cell lung cancer. Some clones in this sample may be carry-over from other donors' samples. The CDR3 DNA reads TGTGCCAGCAGCAACAAAACCGGGCCCTCGGGAAACATTCAGTACTTC. As protein: CASSNKTGPSGNIQYF.